These 19 T cell receptor beta chains came from one sample sequenced in a study of shared clonotypes between healthy human individuals. The naive CD8 population came from CD45RO-negative cells selected for CCR7, without terminally differentiated effector memory CD45RA+ cells. Sequencing was performed with immunoSEQ multiplex PCR; in TCRdb, only in-frame clones are kept and a portion is missing. The sample lists about 2 million clones; less than 95% were seen once. The sample consisted of naive CD8+ T cells sorted from blood. These TCRs come from a man in his late teens or twenties in good health.

V and J are TRBV6-5 and TRBJ1-5, with 8 bases that match TRBD1. The germline V gene encodes CDR1 MNHEY and CDR2 SVGAGI. The J segment lost 1 base and the V segment lost 5 bases, leaving 4 bases of the junction unmatched. CDR3 length equals 15 residues. CDR3 DNA: TGTGCCAGCAGTAACAGGGGGGGAAGCAATCAGCCCCAGCATTTT. Translating gives CASSNRGGSNQPQHF.

The gene calls are TRBV5-1 and TRBJ2-1; TRBD1 agrees at 8 bases. The CDR3 sequence is 18 residues long. The V gene end was trimmed by 0 bases and the J gene end by 3 bases; junction bases not matched to a gene: 11. Germline lookup yields CDR1 SGHRS and CDR2 YFSETQ. The CDR3 region has the DNA TGCGCCAGCAGCTTGGCCAGGTCAGGGGGCAGTGGCTACAATGAGCAGTTCTTC. Translating it yields CASSLARSGGSGYNEQFF.

V gene TRBV19 combines with J gene TRBJ2-7, with a tentative D call TRBD1 (5 bases). The CDR3 length is 12 residues. V lost 5 bases to trimming and J lost 6 bases, with 11 bases between them. Germline V gene lookup returns CDR1 LNHDA and CDR2 SQIVND (reference sequence). The CDR3 DNA is TGTGCCAGTAGTGTAGGACAATCCGAGCAGTACTTC. This codes for CASSVGQSEQYF.

The chain carries TRBV19 and TRBJ2-1; possible D gene TRBD1, 6 bases. This CDR3 has 15 residues. Trimming removed 5 bases at V and 0 bases at J, with 11 bases between. The V gene's germline CDR1 is LNHDA and CDR2 SQIVND (reference sequence). In DNA form, the CDR3 reads TGTGCCAGTAGTCGAGCGGACAGCTCCTACAATGAGCAGTTCTTC. Translating it yields CASSRADSSYNEQFF.

The J gene is TRBJ1-1, the V gene TRBV30; tentative D call: TRBD1 (6 bases). This CDR3 region has 15 residues. From germline, CDR1 is GTSNPN and CDR2 SVGIG (reference sequence). Trimming shortened V by 6 bases and J by 0 bases, and 17 bases separated the two germline ends. The CDR3 coding sequence is TGTGCCTGCCTTTTCAGGGGAGCCTTGAACACTGAAGCTTTCTTT. It is translated as CACLFRGALNTEAFF. The whole variable domain, remainder taken from reference TRBV30 and TRBJ1-1, is SQTIHQWPATLVQPVGSPLSLECTVEGTSNPNLYWYRQAAGRGLQLLFYSVGIGQISSEVPQNLSASRPQDRQFILSSKKLLLSDSGFYLCACLFRGALNTEAFFGQGTRLTVV.

The chain links TRBV28 to TRBJ2-1, with D uncertain. Trimming removed 3 bases at V and 7 bases at J, with 7 bases between. CDR3 size: 12 residues. Germline CDR1 reads MDHEN; CDR2 reads SYDVKM. The CDR3, as DNA: TGTGCCAGCAGTTTTACCAGGAATGAGCAGTTCTTC. Amino acids: CASSFTRNEQFF.

Concerning this clone itself: The identical CDR3 is also encoded by other nucleotide sequences in the sample. V and J are TRBV28 and TRBJ1-5; a weak D match, TRBD1 (6 bases). V was pared by 4 bases and J by 5 bases, with 12 bases between. The CDR3 loop spans 14 amino acids. Looked up from germline, CDR1 is MDHEN and CDR2 is SYDVKM. The CDR3 is CASSSRGWDQPQHF. CDR3 DNA sequence: TGTGCCAGCAGTTCCAGGGGATGGGATCAGCCCCAGCATTTT. Drawing the rest from reference TRBV28 and TRBJ1-5, the complete variable domain is DVKVTQSSRYLVKRTGEKVFLECVQDMDHENMFWYRQDPGLGLRLIYFSYDVKMKEKGDIPEGYSVSREKKERFSLILESASTNQTSMYLCASSSRGWDQPQHFGDGTRLSIL.

This chain connects TRBV5-4 to TRBJ1-2; D is ambiguous. V was pared by 2 bases and J by 4 bases, with 9 bases between. The CDR3 sequence is 13 residues long. The germline CDR1 and CDR2 sequences are SGHNT and YYREEE (reference sequence). CDR3 DNA sequence: TGTGCCAGCAGCTTCGAGGGCGGCTATGGCTACACCTTC. Its protein is CASSFEGGYGYTF.

The J gene is TRBJ2-5, the V gene TRBV13, with D perhaps TRBD2 (6 bases). This CDR3 is 14 amino acids long. Germline V gene data show CDR1 as PRHDT and CDR2 as FYEKMQ (reference sequence). Trimming removed 2 bases at V and 2 bases at J, with 9 bases between. The CDR3 loop reads CASSLLASQETQYF. The CDR3 DNA follows: TGTGCCAGCAGCTTACTAGCGAGTCAAGAGACCCAGTACTTC.

Note on this clone: Other nucleotide sequences from this sample produce the same CDR3. The chain has TRBV27 and TRBJ2-7, with TRBD1 identical over 9 bases. The length of the CDR3 is 13 residues. CDR1 is MNHEY and CDR2 is SMNVEV in the germline V gene (reference sequence). V dropped 4 bases and J dropped 4; count of bases not matched to a gene: 2. The DNA of the CDR3 is TGTGCCAGCAGTTACGGGACAGGGTACGAGCAGTACTTC. It codes for CASSYGTGYEQYF.

This chain connects TRBV10-2 to TRBJ2-1; 9 bases match TRBD2. The CDR3 contains 17 residues. Germline V gene data show CDR1 as WSHSY and CDR2 as SAAADI. V dropped 5 bases and J dropped 4; count of bases not matched to a gene: 12. CDR3 residues: CASSSGGPDPQYNEQFF. DNA for the CDR3: TGCGCCAGCAGTAGCGGGGGGCCCGACCCGCAATACAATGAGCAGTTCTTC.

Points on this clone: Other nucleotide sequences from this sample produce the same CDR3. Written as DNA, the CDR3 is TGTGCCAGCAGCGTCGGGACGAACACTGAAGCTTTCTTT. Its protein product is CASSVGTNTEAFF. The chain recombines TRBV9 with TRBJ1-1, with a weak D call TRBD1 (5 bases). The germline V gene encodes CDR1 SGDLS and CDR2 YYNGEE. The CDR3 spans 13 residues. V lost 2 bases, J lost 1 base, and 6 bases lay in between. Complete variable domain (other parts from reference TRBV9 and TRBJ1-1): DSGVTQTPKHLITATGQRVTLRCSPRSGDLSVYWYQQSLDQGLQFLIQYYNGEERAKGNILERFSAQQFPDLHSELNLSSLELGDSALYFCASSVGTNTEAFFGQGTRLTVV.

This chain joins TRBV7-6 and TRBJ1-5; D might be TRBD1 (6 bases). V lost 4 bases and J 11 bases, leaving 18 bases between the germline ends. Germline-derived CDR1 and CDR2 are SGHVS and FNYEAQ. The CDR3 sequence is 14 residues long. The CDR3 DNA sequence: TGTGCCAGCAGCTCCGCCGGGACACCTAACGCCCAGCATTTT. It is translated as CASSSAGTPNAQHF.

The chain joins TRBV28 to TRBJ2-1; TRBD2 aligns across 8 bases. J lost 4 bases, V lost 7 bases, and 12 bases had no gene match. Germline lookup yields CDR1 MDHEN and CDR2 SYDVKM. The CDR3 has 16 amino acids. CDR3 sequence: CASTKEVAGRYNEQFF. The CDR3 DNA is TGTGCCAGCACAAAGGAAGTAGCGGGGCGATACAATGAGCAGTTCTTC. Drawing the rest from reference TRBV28 and TRBJ2-1, the complete variable domain is DVKVTQSSRYLVKRTGEKVFLECVQDMDHENMFWYRQDPGLGLRLIYFSYDVKMKEKGDIPEGYSVSREKKERFSLILESASTNQTSMYLCASTKEVAGRYNEQFFGPGTRLTVL.

The chain recombines TRBV6-6 with TRBJ2-7; tentative D call: TRBD2 (7 bases). Germline CDR1 MNHNY, CDR2 SVGAGI (reference sequence). V lost 4 bases to trimming and J lost 3 bases, with 19 bases between them. The CDR3 contains 16 residues. CDR3 residues: CASSWDMRSGGYEQYF. The DNA for the CDR3 is TGTGCCAGCAGTTGGGACATGAGATCGGGGGGCTACGAGCAGTACTTC.

The chain combines TRBV5-8 with TRBJ2-2; TRBD1 might be the D (5 bases). In germline, CDR1 is SGHTS, CDR2 YDEGEE. The CDR3 has 14 amino acids. V was trimmed by 0 bases and J by 4 bases, leaving 7 bases between them. The CDR3 region is CASSLGQSTGELFF. The CDR3, as DNA: TGTGCCAGCAGCTTGGGACAGTCCACCGGGGAGCTGTTTTTT. Full variable domain (rest looked up from reference TRBV5-8 and TRBJ2-2): EAGVTQSPTHLIKTRGQQATLRCSPISGHTSVYWYQQALGLGLQFLLWYDEGEERNRGNFPPRFSGRQFPNYSSELNVNALELEDSALYLCASSLGQSTGELFFGEGSRLTVL.

The chain joins TRBV19 to TRBJ2-1; D is unclear. This CDR3 is built from 16 residues. CDR1 is LNHDA, CDR2 SQIVND, per germline (reference sequence). The V gene lost 4 bases and the J gene lost 1 base, with 14 bases spanning the gap. CDR3 region: CASSNSFGGSYNEQFF. The CDR3 DNA reads as TGTGCCAGTAGTAATAGTTTTGGTGGATCCTACAATGAGCAGTTCTTC.

On this clone: Compared with germline, one end of the junction differs, possibly owing to a read error. Other nucleotide sequences in the sample specify the same CDR3. V and J are TRBV7-7 and TRBJ2-2; D is perhaps TRBD1 (5 bases). This CDR3 contains 14 residues. Looked up from germline, CDR1 is SSHAT and CDR2 is FNYEAQ (reference sequence). In DNA form, the CDR3 reads TGTGCTAGCAGCTTAGGACAGAACACCGGGGAGCTGTTTTTT. It encodes CASSLGQNTGELFF.

V usage is TRBV13 and J usage is TRBJ1-3; D gene unclear. Trimming pared 6 bases from V and 2 bases from J, leaving 8 bases between. The CDR3 totals 13 residues. Germline lookup yields CDR1 PRHDT and CDR2 FYEKMQ (reference sequence). CDR3 residues: CASSSTAGNTIYF. CDR3 DNA sequence: TGTGCCAGCAGTAGTACAGCTGGAAACACCATATATTTT.